Presented here are 2 T cell receptor beta chains from one specimen sequenced in a study of blood T cell repertoires in COVID-19. Measured with immunoSEQ multiplex PCR; TCRdb has only the in-frame clones, and not every one. This table holds 250,000 or so clones, 88% found once. Sequencing was performed on peripheral blood. The receptors were gathered from a woman aged 60-75 years with acute or convalescent COVID-19.

The chain carries TRBV19 and TRBJ2-1; possibly TRBD1 for D (7 bases). The CDR3 totals 15 residues. The V end lost 5 bases, the J end lost 0 bases, and 11 bases lay between the germline ends. Germline V gene data show CDR1 as LNHDA and CDR2 as SQIVND (reference sequence). The DNA of the CDR3 is TGTGCCAGTAGTCGACAGGGAGGCTCCTACAATGAGCAGTTCTTC. Amino acids: CASSRQGGSYNEQFF. The full variable domain, rest sourced from reference TRBV19 and TRBJ2-1, is DGGITQSPKYLFRKEGQNVTLSCEQNLNHDAMYWYRQDPGQGLRLIYYSQIVNDFQKGDIAEGYSVSREKKESFPLTVTSAQKNPTAFYLCASSRQGGSYNEQFFGPGTRLTVL.

The chain employs TRBV7-8 and TRBJ2-2; 7 bases are shared with TRBD1. This CDR3 is built from 16 residues. Germline lookup yields CDR1 SGHVS and CDR2 FQNEAQ. The V and J ends lost 4 bases and 3 bases, in that order; junction bases with no gene match: 8. CDR3 sequence: CASSSLLGQDTGELFF. As DNA, the CDR3 is TGTGCCAGCAGCTCCCTCTTAGGACAGGACACCGGGGAGCTGTTTTTT.